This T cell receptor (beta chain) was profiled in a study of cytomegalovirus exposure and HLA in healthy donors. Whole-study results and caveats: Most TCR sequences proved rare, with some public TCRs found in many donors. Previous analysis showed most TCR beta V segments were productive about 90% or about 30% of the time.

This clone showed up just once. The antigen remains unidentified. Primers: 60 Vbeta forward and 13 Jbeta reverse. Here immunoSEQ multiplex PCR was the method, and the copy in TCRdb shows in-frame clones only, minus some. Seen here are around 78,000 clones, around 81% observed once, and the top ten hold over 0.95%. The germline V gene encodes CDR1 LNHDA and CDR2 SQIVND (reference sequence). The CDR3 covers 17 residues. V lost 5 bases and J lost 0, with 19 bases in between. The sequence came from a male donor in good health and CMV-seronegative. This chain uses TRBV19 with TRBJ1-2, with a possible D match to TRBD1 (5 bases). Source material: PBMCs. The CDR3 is CASSVPGGFDTNYGYTF. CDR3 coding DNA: TGTGCCAGTAGTGTCCCTGGGGGGTTCGATACTAACTATGGCTACACCTTC.